The next 32 T cell receptor beta chains were all read from a single sample in a study of cytomegalovirus exposure and HLA in healthy donors. PCR was performed using 60 Vbeta and 13 Jbeta primers. Clones were sequenced by immunoSEQ multiplex PCR, and TCRdb holds only the in-frame ones, with some missing. The data contain tens of thousands of clones, around 79% of them singletons. Input material: PBMCs. These receptor sequences come from a female donor in good health and CMV-seronegative.

CDR3: CAISEGSYSYEQYF. The CDR3 DNA is TGTGCCATCAGTGAGGGGAGTTATTCCTACGAGCAGTACTTC. The chain has TRBV10-3 and TRBJ2-7; D may be TRBD2 (5 bases). There are 14 residues in the CDR3. The V end was cut by 2 bases, the J end by 1 base, with 9 bases between. Germline values: CDR1 ENHRY, CDR2 SYGVKD.

This clone came up a few times. The chain employs TRBV5-1 and TRBJ2-3, with a possible D match to TRBD2 (6 bases). Trimming took off 4 bases at V and 0 bases at J, with 15 bases between the two ends. Germline V gene data show CDR1 as SGHRS and CDR2 as YFSETQ. There are 16 residues in the CDR3. The CDR3 sequence: CASSQTTGVSTDTQYF. The DNA of the CDR3 is TGCGCCAGCAGCCAAACCACGGGGGTAAGCACAGATACGCAGTATTTT.

J is TRBJ1-4 and V is TRBV6-5; D is unclear. Germline V gene data show CDR1 as MNHEY and CDR2 as SVGAGI. The CDR3 covers 14 residues. Trimming stripped 6 bases from V and 6 bases from J, with 14 bases between. The CDR3 nucleotides are TGTGCCAGCAGCCGGACTTTTATTTATGAAAAACTGTTTTTT. Its protein product is CASSRTFIYEKLFF.

CDR3 protein: CASSKDRGLSLFAEGYGYTF. The CDR3 region has the DNA TGTGCCAGCAGCAAAGACAGGGGGCTGTCTCTATTCGCGGAGGGCTATGGCTACACCTTC. The J gene is TRBJ1-2, the V gene TRBV28, with 10 bases identical to TRBD1. The CDR3 loop spans 20 amino acids. Germline CDR1 MDHEN, CDR2 SYDVKM. V dropped 6 bases and J dropped 4; count of bases not matched to a gene: 23.

This clone was counted a few times. The CDR3 bases are TGTGCCAGCAGCGGGGAACTAGCGGGAATAGAGACCCAGTACTTC. This codes for CASSGELAGIETQYF. The rearrangement uses TRBV7-9 and TRBJ2-5, with 10 bases identical to TRBD2. Germline CDR1 SEHNR, CDR2 FQNEAQ (reference sequence). After removal of 5 bases from V and 4 bases from J, the junction contained 7 bases not matched to a gene. The CDR3 spans 15 residues.

The rearrangement joins TRBV7-2 to TRBJ1-2; 7 positions agree with TRBD1. Germline values: CDR1 SGHTA, CDR2 FQGNSA. The CDR3 spans 13 residues. V lost 5 bases and J lost 8; bases outside the gene matches: 8. The CDR3 DNA reads as TGTGCCAGCAGCCCAGGACAGGCTGGGGGCTACACCTTC. It specifies CASSPGQAGGYTF. Based on the CDR3 plus reference TRBV7-2 and TRBJ1-2, the full variable domain is GAGVSQSPSNKVTEKGKDVELRCDPISGHTALYWYRQSLGQGLEFLIYFQGNSAPDKSGLPSDRFSAERTGGSVSTLTIQRTQQEDSAVYLCASSPGQAGGYTFGSGTRLTVV.

The rearrangement joins TRBV5-4 to TRBJ2-5, with TRBD2 matching over 7 bases. The junction had 9 bases not matched to a gene; V was cut back by 4 bases and J by 3 bases. Germline lookup yields CDR1 SGHNT and CDR2 YYREEE (reference sequence). CDR3 length equals 15 residues. The chain's CDR3 is CASSPDSTSKETQYF. CDR3 nucleotide sequence: TGTGCCAGCAGCCCGGACTCGACTAGCAAAGAGACCCAGTACTTC.

This clone was detected only once. The chain couples TRBV29-1 to TRBJ2-5; possible D gene TRBD2, 6 bases. Germline assignment: CDR1 SQVTM and CDR2 ANQGSEA. The CDR3 covers 15 residues. The ends were cut back, 8 bases at V and 7 bases at J, with 26 bases in the middle. CDR3 nucleotides: TGCAGCCTCCAGGAGGGTACAGGCGTAGGGATGACCCAGTACTTC. Encoded protein: CSLQEGTGVGMTQYF.

V gene TRBV28 combines with J gene TRBJ1-2, with 12 bases aligning to TRBD1. J was trimmed by 7 bases and V by 3 bases; bases with no gene match: 3. From germline, CDR1 is MDHEN and CDR2 SYDVKM. The CDR3 runs to 14 residues. The CDR3, as DNA: TGTGCCAGCAGTTTTTGGGACAGGGGGCTTGGCTACACCTTC. This gives the protein CASSFWDRGLGYTF.

The CDR3 DNA reads TGTGCCAGCAGCAGGGGGACAGGTTTGAATTCACCCCTCCACTTT. Protein: CASSRGTGLNSPLHF. The J gene is TRBJ1-6, the V gene TRBV7-9; 8 nucleotides match TRBD1. Germline values: CDR1 SEHNR, CDR2 FQNEAQ (reference sequence). The CDR3 extends over 15 amino acids. Trimming removed 5 bases from V and 7 bases from J; junction bases left unmatched: 7.

The chain employs TRBV11-2 and TRBJ2-5; D is possibly TRBD1 (5 bases). TRBJ2-7 explains the end of the DNA better; the J call may be wrong. The CDR3 has 15 residues. In germline, CDR1 is SGHAT, CDR2 FQNNGV. The CDR3 protein is CASSLDPGIPYEQYF. CDR3 bases: TGTGCCAGCAGCTTAGATCCAGGGATACCCTACGAGCAGTACTTC.

This clone appeared once. V and J are TRBV28 and TRBJ1-2; D is possibly TRBD1 (5 bases). Germline lookup yields CDR1 MDHEN and CDR2 SYDVKM. The V end lost 3 bases, the J end lost 2 bases, and 7 bases lay between the germline ends. This CDR3 comprises 13 residues. The CDR3 region has the DNA TGTGCCAGCAGTTTGCAGGGAAACTATGGCTACACCTTC. This sequence encodes CASSLQGNYGYTF.

This chain uses TRBV6-5 with TRBJ1-1, with no clear D. V lost 0 bases and J 10 bases, leaving 12 bases between the germline ends. CDR3 length equals 13 residues. Germline lookup yields CDR1 MNHEY and CDR2 SVGAGI. The CDR3 spells CASSYSSSGSAFF. CDR3 DNA sequence: TGTGCCAGCAGTTACTCGAGCTCGGGTTCAGCTTTCTTT.

The genes are TRBV18 and TRBJ1-4; D not certain. The CDR3 is made up of 16 amino acids. V gave up 2 bases and J gave up 7 bases, with 17 bases separating them. The germline CDR1 and CDR2 sequences are KGHSH and LQKENI. The CDR3 sequence is CASSPYLPAAGEKLFF. The DNA of the CDR3 is TGTGCCAGCTCACCATACCTGCCAGCCGCGGGTGAAAAACTGTTTTTT.

The table lists this clone with a count of one. V and J are TRBV7-9 and TRBJ2-7, with 9 bases fitting TRBD1. Germline CDR1 is SEHNR and CDR2 is FQNEAQ (reference sequence). CDR3 size: 14 residues. V shed 3 bases, J shed 0 bases, and the junction held 0 bases outside the gene matches. Here the CDR3 reads CASSLDRGSYEQYF. In nucleotides, the CDR3 is TGTGCCAGCAGCTTGGACAGGGGCTCCTACGAGCAGTACTTC.

The rearrangement uses TRBV28 and TRBJ1-4; 7 bases agree with TRBD1. The CDR3 has 17 amino acids. The junction had 11 bases not matched to a gene; V was cut back by 7 bases and J by 0 bases. Germline lookup yields CDR1 MDHEN and CDR2 SYDVKM. CDR3 DNA sequence: TGTGCCAGCACCCGGCCGACAGGGCGGGCAACTAATGAAAAACTGTTTTTT. This sequence encodes CASTRPTGRATNEKLFF.

This chain links TRBV30 with TRBJ1-4; D unclear. The CDR3 loop spans 13 amino acids. CDR1 and CDR2 (germline): GTSNPN, SVGIG (reference sequence). With 5 bases removed from V and 0 bases from J, the gap between germline ends came to 7 bases. CDR3 bases: TGTGCCTGGGGGGAGGCAACTAATGAAAAACTGTTTTTT. Translation gives CAWGEATNEKLFF.

This clone has only one observation. This chain links TRBV5-1 with TRBJ2-3, with D hard to call. Germline V CDR1 and CDR2: SGHRS, YFSETQ. Trimming stripped 4 bases from V and 4 bases from J, with 10 bases between. CDR3 length: 13 amino acids. The CDR3 DNA sequence: TGCGCCAGCAGCCCGGAGTCTGCAGATACGCAGTATTTT. Its protein product is CASSPESADTQYF.

This chain uses TRBV5-8 with TRBJ2-5; 8 bases align to TRBD2. This CDR3 has 15 residues. Looked up from germline, CDR1 is SGHTS and CDR2 is YDEGEE. The V gene end was trimmed by 4 bases and the J gene end by 4 bases; junction bases not matched to a gene: 9. The CDR3, as DNA: TGTGCCAGCAGCCATCGGGGGGGGGTAGGAGAGACCCAGTACTTC. It codes for CASSHRGGVGETQYF. Full variable domain (rest looked up from reference TRBV5-8 and TRBJ2-5): EAGVTQSPTHLIKTRGQQATLRCSPISGHTSVYWYQQALGLGLQFLLWYDEGEERNRGNFPPRFSGRQFPNYSSELNVNALELEDSALYLCASSHRGGVGETQYFGPGTRLLVL.

The rearrangement links TRBV7-2 to TRBJ1-2; D uncertain. Per germline, CDR1 SGHTA and CDR2 FQGNSA. This CDR3 comprises 15 residues. V was clipped by 5 bases and J by 6 bases, with 19 bases between them. CDR3 protein: CASSPSADRGDGYTF. The CDR3 DNA sequence: TGTGCCAGCAGCCCCTCCGCAGATCGAGGTGATGGCTACACCTTC.

CDR3 region: CASSLIGQGGVLEAFF. CDR3 nucleotides: TGTGCCAGCAGTTTAATTGGACAGGGGGGTGTCCTCGAAGCTTTCTTT. V gene TRBV27 combines with J gene TRBJ1-1, with TRBD1 identical over 10 bases. J was trimmed by 8 bases and V by 2 bases; bases with no gene match: 11. Germline CDR1 is MNHEY and CDR2 is SMNVEV (reference sequence). The CDR3 contains 16 residues.

The V call is TRBV29-1, the J call TRBJ1-1; TRBD1 might be the D (5 bases). The CDR3 loop spans 14 amino acids. Per germline, CDR1 SQVTM and CDR2 ANQGSEA. The V gene lost 5 bases and the J gene lost 0 bases, with 13 bases spanning the gap. CDR3 in DNA: TGCAGCGTTTTTGACAGTAGCATGAACACTGAAGCTTTCTTT. It encodes CSVFDSSMNTEAFF. Together with reference TRBV29-1 and TRBJ1-1, the CDR3 gives the full variable domain: SAVISQKPSRDICQRGTSLTIQCQVDSQVTMMFWYRQQPGQSLTLIATANQGSEATYESGFVIDKFPISRPNLTFSTLTVSNMSPEDSSIYLCSVFDSSMNTEAFFGQGTRLTVV.

About this clone itself: The sample carries other DNA sequences with the same CDR3. This chain joins TRBV9 and TRBJ1-6, with 7 positions matching TRBD1. This CDR3 is 15 amino acids long. CDR1 and CDR2 (germline): SGDLS, YYNGEE. V dropped 4 bases and J dropped 5; count of bases not matched to a gene: 6. The CDR3 loop reads CASSQWGQHNSPLHF. The CDR3 DNA is TGTGCCAGCAGCCAGTGGGGACAGCATAATTCACCCCTCCACTTT.

The genes are TRBV28 and TRBJ1-4; 8 bases map to TRBD1. V shed 3 bases, J shed 5 bases, and the junction held 8 bases outside the gene matches. This CDR3 region has 16 residues. Germline CDR1 is MDHEN and CDR2 is SYDVKM. In nucleotides, the CDR3 is TGTGCCAGCAGTTTCCCAGGACAGGGCCCGAATGAAAAACTGTTTTTT. Protein sequence: CASSFPGQGPNEKLFF.

The V gene is TRBV7-9, the J gene TRBJ1-1; 8 bases line up with TRBD1. The germline V gene encodes CDR1 SEHNR and CDR2 FQNEAQ (reference sequence). The junction had 9 bases not matched to a gene; V was cut back by 1 base and J by 8 bases. The CDR3 runs 15 residues. This CDR3 is CASSLGGQGAVEAFF. The CDR3 DNA follows: TGTGCCAGCAGCTTAGGTGGGCAGGGGGCTGTGGAAGCTTTCTTT.

The chain couples TRBV11-2 to TRBJ1-6; D gene ambiguous. Trimming cost V 0 bases and J 8 bases, with 11 bases left between them. This CDR3 is 15 amino acids long. Germline CDR1 SGHAT, CDR2 FQNNGV. DNA for the CDR3: TGTGCCAGCAGCTTAGAGCCGGGATCAGATTCACCCCTCCACTTT. This codes for CASSLEPGSDSPLHF.

This chain joins TRBV7-8 and TRBJ2-1; weak D call: TRBD1 (5 bases). This CDR3 spans 16 amino acids. Germline CDR1 and CDR2: SGHVS and FQNEAQ. V was clipped by 1 base and J by 6 bases, with 16 bases between them. CDR3 nucleotide sequence: TGTGCCAGCAGCTTAGGTGGGGCCTCTTACGGCAATGAGCAGTTCTTC. Its protein product is CASSLGGASYGNEQFF.

V is TRBV9 and J is TRBJ1-4, with a possible D match to TRBD1 (5 bases). Germline-derived CDR1 and CDR2 are SGDLS and YYNGEE. V was trimmed by 0 bases and J by 4 bases, leaving 10 bases between them. There are 15 residues in the CDR3. This CDR3 reads CASSVGQGLNEKLFF. CDR3 nucleotides: TGTGCCAGCAGCGTAGGGCAGGGACTTAATGAAAAACTGTTTTTT.

V and J are TRBV11-2 and TRBJ2-7; D might be TRBD1 (5 bases). Per the germline V gene, CDR1 is SGHAT and CDR2 is FQNNGV. The CDR3 spans 15 residues. Trimming removed 6 bases at V and 3 bases at J, with 18 bases between. The CDR3 sequence is CASRDKRLVSYEQYF. Here the CDR3 DNA reads TGTGCCAGCAGGGACAAACGGTTGGTAAGCTACGAGCAGTACTTC.

The V and J genes are TRBV5-4 and TRBJ2-7, with 7 bases fitting TRBD2. Germline assignment: CDR1 SGHNT and CDR2 YYREEE (reference sequence). V lost 5 bases and J lost 4; bases outside the gene matches: 12. There are 15 residues in the CDR3. The CDR3 is CASSSSGTRGYEQYF. The CDR3 region has the DNA TGTGCCAGCAGTTCAAGCGGGACCAGAGGGTACGAGCAGTACTTC.

CDR3 region: CASSIDGAAYEQYF. In DNA, the CDR3 is TGTGCCAGTAGTATAGATGGGGCCGCGTACGAGCAGTACTTC. The chain employs TRBV19 and TRBJ2-7; the D gene is possibly TRBD1 (5 bases). In germline, CDR1 is LNHDA, CDR2 SQIVND (reference sequence). With 0 bases removed from V and 4 bases from J, the gap between germline ends came to 10 bases. The CDR3 extends over 14 amino acids.

In this sample, this clone turned up a few times. This chain joins TRBV19 and TRBJ2-5; TRBD1 might be the D (6 bases). V lost 4 bases and J lost 2, with 17 bases in between. CDR1 and CDR2 (germline): LNHDA, SQIVND (reference sequence). The CDR3 runs 16 residues. The CDR3 DNA sequence: TGTGCCAGTAGTACCCTAACCGCGAGGGGGCAAGAGACCCAGTACTTC. Protein product: CASSTLTARGQETQYF.